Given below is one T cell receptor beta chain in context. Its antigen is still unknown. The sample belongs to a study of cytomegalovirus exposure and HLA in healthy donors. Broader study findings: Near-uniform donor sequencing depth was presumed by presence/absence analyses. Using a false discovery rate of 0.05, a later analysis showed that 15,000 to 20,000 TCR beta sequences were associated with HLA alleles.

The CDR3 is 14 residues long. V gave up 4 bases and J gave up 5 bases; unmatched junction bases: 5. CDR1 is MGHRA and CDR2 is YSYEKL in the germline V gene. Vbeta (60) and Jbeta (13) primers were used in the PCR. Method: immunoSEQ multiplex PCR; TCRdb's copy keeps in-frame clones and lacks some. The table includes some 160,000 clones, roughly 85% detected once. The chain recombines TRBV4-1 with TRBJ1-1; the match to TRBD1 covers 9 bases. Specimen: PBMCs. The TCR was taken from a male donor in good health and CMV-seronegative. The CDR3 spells CASSLDRGGTEAFF. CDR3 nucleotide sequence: TGCGCCAGCAGCCTCGACAGGGGGGGGACTGAAGCTTTCTTT.